This T cell receptor beta chain came from a study of human T cells and chemical hapten exposure. Whole-study context: There were per-sample TCR yield variations, arising mainly from small pooled library volume differences.

Within the library, unique molecular identifiers were attached to each individual cDNA molecule. MiXCR, applied by TCRdb to the 5' RACE reads, yields one record per CDR3 protein. This table holds some 150,000 distinct CDR3 sequences, over 3.5% found once. Someone pulled total RNA out of unfractionated whole blood. The CDR3 loop spans 14 amino acids. CDR1 and CDR2 (germline): MNHEY, SVGEGT. The ends lost 5 bases at V and 5 bases at J; junction bases unmatched: 6. Study observations and caveats: Sensitizing with DPC caused no change in TCRs above 1 in 1000 frequency.

Ten or more counts support this clonotype. Antigen: not known. The gene calls are TRBV6-2 or TRBV6-3 and TRBJ2-7; TRBD1 aligns across 10 bases. The receptor comes from a female donor in good health. The CDR3 bases are TGTGCCAGCAGTCCGGGACAGGGGAGGGACGAGCAGTACTTC. It translates to CASSPGQGRDEQYF.